This T cell receptor beta chain was recovered during a study of blood T cells in healthy people across ages. This clonotype appeared a few times. PBMCs were isolated at a quantity of at least 6.5 million per sample. Using a J-beta primer mix together with a sample-barcoded 5' primer, a second PCR was run for about 6 to 11 cycles. MiXCR, applied by TCRdb to the 5' RACE reads, yields one record per CDR3 protein. The table includes around 1,500,000 distinct CDR3 sequences, 40% to 50% detected once. V lost 1 base to trimming and J lost 6 bases; unmatched junction nucleotides: 6. The CDR3 totals 16 residues. CDR1 and CDR2 (germline): MGHRA, YSYEKL.

Sequencing was done on a sample of blood. The clonotype was recovered from a woman aged 18 to 35 in good health. The chain uses TRBV4-1 and TRBJ2-2; TRBD2 matches at 9 bases. The CDR3 sequence is CASSQVLAGEAGELFF. CDR3 sequence (DNA): TGCGCCAGCAGCCAAGTATTAGCGGGGGAGGCCGGGGAGCTGTTTTTT.